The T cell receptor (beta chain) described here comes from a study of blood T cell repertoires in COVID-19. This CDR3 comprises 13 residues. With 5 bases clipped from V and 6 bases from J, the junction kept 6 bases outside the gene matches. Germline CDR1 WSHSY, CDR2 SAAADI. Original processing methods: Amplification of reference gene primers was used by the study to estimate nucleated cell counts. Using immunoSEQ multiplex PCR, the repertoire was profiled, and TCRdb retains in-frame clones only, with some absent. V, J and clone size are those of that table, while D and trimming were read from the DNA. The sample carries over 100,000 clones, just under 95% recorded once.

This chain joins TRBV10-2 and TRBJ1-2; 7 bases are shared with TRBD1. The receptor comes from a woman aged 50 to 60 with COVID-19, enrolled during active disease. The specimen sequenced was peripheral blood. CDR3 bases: TGCGCCAGCAGTTTAGGGGGCGTGAATGGCTACACCTTC. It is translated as CASSLGGVNGYTF.